This T cell receptor beta chain was sequenced during a study of blood T cell repertoires in COVID-19. Study information: There were acute and convalescent COVID-19 samples, and they came from the United States, Italy and Spain.

Cohort 3 donors counted as recovered after two negative PCRs, clearance, or resolved symptoms. In the authors' workflow: Amplification from reference gene primers served as the basis for estimated nucleated cell counts. Sequencing used immunoSEQ multiplex PCR; TCRdb keeps in-frame clones, though not all of them. V, J and clone size were drawn from that table, and D and trimming were deduced from the DNA. This sample carries some 300,000 clones, 89% of them seen once, and the ten largest clones take just under 9.5%. CDR1 and CDR2 from the germline V gene are SQVTM and ANQGSEA. V trimming: 6 bases; J trimming: 8 bases; junction bases outside the gene matches: 15. The CDR3 contains 15 residues.

The source is a woman aged 25-40 years who had recovered from COVID-19. The genes are TRBV29-1 and TRBJ2-1; 8 nucleotides match TRBD2. Sequencing input: PBMCs or T cells enriched from blood (not recorded which). CDR3 in DNA: TGCAGCGTGACCCTTCTAGCGGGTGCCACGGATGAGCAGTTCTTC. Translation: CSVTLLAGATDEQFF.